This TCR beta chain stems from a study of Graves' ophthalmopathy and Graves' hyperthyroidism. Study conclusions and caveats: Most thyroid-expanded clonotypes exceeding 0.001 frequency were also found in blood.

Ophthalmopathy donors showed moderate-to-severe activity, CAS ≥3, NOSPECS ≥4 and a duration under 3 months. Diagnosis used clinical symptoms, serum thyroxine, TRAb, thyroid ultrasound and orbital computed tomography. RNA transcripts yielded amplified TCR beta CDR3 regions. After a first-round RT-PCR with HTBI primers, a second-round multiplex PCR was run. TCRdb fed the multiplex PCR reads into MiXCR, producing one record per CDR3 protein. The table has some 750,000 distinct CDR3 sequences, approximately 40% seen once. This clonotype has only a few counts. Its antigen is unidentified. V gave up 5 bases and J gave up 2 bases; unmatched junction bases: 7. Germline loops: CDR1 MGHDK, CDR2 SYGVNS. The CDR3 runs 15 residues.

Material for sequencing was peripheral blood. The TCR was taken from an adult man with Graves' ophthalmopathy. This sequence joins TRBV25-1 and TRBJ2-7, with 9 positions matching TRBD2. CDR3 DNA: TGTGCCAGCAGTTCCGGACTAGCGAAGGCCTACGAGCAGTACTTC. Translation gives CASSSGLAKAYEQYF.